The sequence of this TCR beta chain was determined in a study of cytomegalovirus exposure and HLA in healthy donors. The study ran its PCR with 60 Vbeta and 13 Jbeta primers. Data came from immunoSEQ multiplex PCR; TCRdb stores just in-frame clones and leaves some out. The sample holds over 150,000 clones, about 85% seen once. This CDR3 is built from 15 residues. V was clipped by 2 bases and J by 6 bases; unmatched bases: 2. CDR1 and CDR2 (germline): MNHEY, SVGAGI. The origin of this receptor is a young man in good health and CMV-seropositive. What was sequenced was PBMCs. The chain carries TRBV6-5 and TRBJ2-3; 13 bases align to TRBD2. The CDR3 DNA is TGTGCCAGCAGTTACGGACTAGCGGGAGTGGATACGCAGTATTTT. Protein product: CASSYGLAGVDTQYF.